This T cell receptor beta chain stems from a study of T-cell reconstitution after alpha-beta-depleted transplantation in children. Study observations and caveats: Among T cells one year after transplant, newly produced cells accounted for most counts and diversity. Alpha-beta T cells about two months after transplant reportedly derived from several hundred expanded graft clones. The high TCRbeta diversity at day 60 in some patients came from surviving recipient T cells and thymic progenitors.

Unique molecular identifiers were incorporated when the TCRbeta library was constructed. One entry per CDR3 protein results from TCRdb running MiXCR on the PCR reads. This table has about 150,000 distinct CDR3 sequences, 8% to 10% appearing once. This CDR3 comprises 13 residues. The germline V gene encodes CDR1 DFQATT and CDR2 SNEGSKA (reference sequence). Worth noting for this clonotype: Its specificity is unknown. An end of the junction does not agree with germline; a read error may underlie this.

V gene TRBV20-1 combines with J gene TRBJ2-7; D uncertain. Material: PBMCs, mostly from graft donor cells, obtained 180 days after TCRalphabeta/CD19-depleted stem cell transplant. The source of this sequence is a female patient aged 2 to 10 who had a stem cell transplant for congenital amegakaryocytic thrombocytopenia, so the T cells may come from the graft donor. The CDR3 region has the DNA TGCAGTGCTAGAATCGTATACTCCAACGAGCAGTACTTC. Amino acids: CSARIVYSNEQYF.